The rows below give T cell receptor beta chains drawn from one sample of a study of human T cells and chemical hapten exposure. TCRdb independently ran MiXCR on the RACE reads; one entry per CDR3 protein. The table lists roughly 380,000 distinct CDR3 sequences, roughly 5% of them singletons. Sequenced here: whole blood, sampled in connection with sensitization to the hapten diphenylcyclopropenone (DPC). All receptors derive from a woman aged 50 to 60 with alopecia areata. Some clones in this sample may be carry-over from other donors' samples. Both conserved end residues are part of each CDR3. D genes are given only for firm matches. Size tells how often a clone was seen (once, few, many) or the class of an expanded clone, and some rows leave it out.

J	size	V	D	CDR3	DNA
TRBJ1-2	many	TRBV18	.	CASSPPEGWNYGYTF	TGTGCCAGCTCACCCCCAGAGGGCTGGAACTATGGCTACACCTTC
TRBJ2-1	many	TRBV19	TRBD2	CASSPSGSYNEQFF	TGTGCCAGTAGTCCCAGCGGGAGCTACAATGAGCAGTTCTTC
TRBJ2-1	many	TRBV28	.	CASSLPVAVGNEQFF	TGTGCCAGCAGTTTACCGGTAGCGGTGGGCAATGAGCAGTTCTTC
TRBJ1-1	many	TRBV28	.	CASSLRGTEAFF	TGTGCCAGCAGCTTAAGAGGGACTGAAGCTTTCTTT
TRBJ1-2	many	TRBV4-1	.	CASSQDGEVGPRLSKGYTF	TGCGCCAGCAGCCAAGATGGGGAGGTGGGTCCGAGGCTATCAAAGGGCTACACCTTC
TRBJ2-5	.	TRBV10-3	TRBD1	CAISVSLDREETQYF	TGTGCCATCAGTGTATCCCTGGACAGGGAAGAGACCCAGTACTTC
TRBJ2-1	many	TRBV29-1	.	CSVDWGNEQFF	TGCAGCGTTGATTGGGGAAATGAGCAGTTCTTC
TRBJ2-5	many	TRBV27	.	CASSLLVGTGQETQYF	TGTGCCAGCAGTTTACTAGTCGGGACGGGCCAAGAGACCCAGTACTTC
TRBJ1-2	few	TRBV24-1	.	CATITRIVVPHNYGYTF	TGTGCCACCATAACTCGGATCGTTGTCCCCCATAACTATGGCTACACCTTC
TRBJ2-3	.	TRBV5-6	TRBD2	CASSTRTSGTDTQYF	TGTGCCAGCAGCACTCGGACTAGCGGTACAGATACGCAGTATTTT
TRBJ1-1	many	TRBV20-1	.	CSARGALNTEAFF	TGCAGTGCTAGAGGCGCTTTGAACACTGAAGCTTTCTTT
TRBJ2-7	few	TRBV20-1	.	CSARTGLTYEQYF	TGCAGTGCTAGAACAGGACTCACCTACGAGCAGTACTTC
TRBJ1-1	few	TRBV7-9	.	CASSLMSGNTEAFF	TGTGCCAGCAGCTTAATGTCGGGGAACACTGAAGCTTTCTTT
TRBJ2-3	few	TRBV20-1	.	CSARDRAPKPGRWADTQYF	TGCAGTGCTAGAGACAGGGCCCCTAAGCCCGGGAGATGGGCAGATACGCAGTATTTT
TRBJ2-3	many	TRBV3-1	.	CASSPRHGTDTQYF	TGTGCCAGCAGCCCCAGACACGGCACAGATACGCAGTATTTT
TRBJ1-5	.	TRBV10-3	.	CAISESTLYSNQPQHF	TGTGCCATCAGTGAGTCTACCCTCTATAGCAATCAGCCCCAGCATTTT
TRBJ1-2	.	TRBV5-1	.	CASSLAYGGAPYRAF	TGCGCCAGCAGCTTGGCCTATGGAGGGGCCCCCTACAGAGCCTTC
TRBJ2-3	many	TRBV27	.	CASSFLSTDTQYF	TGCGCCAGCAGCTTCCTCAGCACAGATACGCAGTATTTT
TRBJ2-3	.	TRBV20-1	TRBD1	CSAITGADTQYF	TGCAGTGCGATTACAGGGGCAGATACGCAGTATTTT
TRBJ1-6	few	TRBV4-3	.	CASSQDQARFYNSPLHF	TGCGCCAGCAGCCAAGATCAAGCAAGATTCTATAATTCACCCCTCCACTTT
TRBJ2-3	.	TRBV28	.	CASSLQAPDTQYF	TGTGCCAGCAGTTTACAGGCCCCCGATACGCAGTATTTT
TRBJ2-7	many	TRBV20-1	.	CSARFERASSYEQYF	TGCAGTGCCCGATTTGAGAGGGCCAGCTCCTACGAGCAGTACTTC
TRBJ2-4	many	TRBV7-9	TRBD1	CASSLGDSHKYF	TGTGCCAGCAGCTTAGGGGACAGCCATAAGTACTTC
TRBJ2-3	.	TRBV10-3	TRBD2	CAISYGGLTDTQYF	TGTGCCATCAGTTACGGGGGGTTGACAGATACGCAGTATTTT
TRBJ2-2	many	TRBV4-3	.	CASSPEGHSHTGELFF	TGCGCCAGCAGCCCCGAGGGGCACAGCCACACCGGGGAGCTGTTTTTT
TRBJ2-7	many	TRBV10-3	.	CAISGYSSYEQYF	TGTGCCATCAGTGGCTACAGCTCCTACGAGCAGTACTTC
TRBJ2-3	.	TRBV27	.	CASSLSPGLPTDTQYF	TGTGCCAGCAGTTTATCTCCGGGACTGCCCACAGATACGCAGTATTTT
TRBJ2-3	.	TRBV11-3	TRBD2	CASSLGRGYTDTQYF	TGTGCCAGCAGCTTAGGGCGGGGGTACACAGATACGCAGTATTTT